This T cell receptor beta chain was captured in a study of CXCR3-negative and CXCR3-positive naive CD8 T cells. Points from the study as a whole: Memory, not naive, CXCR3-negative and CXCR3-positive cells differed in TRBV-TRBJ usage.

The method, 5' RACE with UMI labels, was used to prepare the TRB cDNA libraries. TCRdb re-called the 5' RACE reads, yielding one record per CDR3 amino acid sequence without DNA. Seen in this sample are over 40,000 distinct CDR3 sequences; the ten most common clones hold under 2%. Germline CDR1 SGHRS, CDR2 YFSETQ. This CDR3 contains 14 residues. Each CD8+ T cell subset was flow-sorted in triplicate. Every sort contained some 300,000 cells. A note on this clonotype: Its antigen is still unknown.

The material sequenced was naive CXCR3- CD8+ T cells from blood. Stated subset: CD45RO-CCR7+CD27+CD95- naive CD8+ T cells lacking CXCR3 (TNR3-). The chain employs TRBV5-1 and TRBJ2-7; the TRBD1 assignment by TCRdb is unverifiable without DNA. This sequence was found in a human donor in good health. Some clones in this sample may be carry-over from other donors' samples. The CDR3 is CASSPDTGSYEQYF.